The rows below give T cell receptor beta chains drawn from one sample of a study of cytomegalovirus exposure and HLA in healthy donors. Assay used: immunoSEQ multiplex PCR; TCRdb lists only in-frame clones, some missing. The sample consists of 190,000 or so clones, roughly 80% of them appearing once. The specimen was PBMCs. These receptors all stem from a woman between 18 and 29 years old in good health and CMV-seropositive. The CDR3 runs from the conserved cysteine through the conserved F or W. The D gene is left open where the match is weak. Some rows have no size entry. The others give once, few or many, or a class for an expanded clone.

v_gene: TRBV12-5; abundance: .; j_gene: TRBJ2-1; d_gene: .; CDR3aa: CASGSRDRMNEQFF; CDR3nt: TGTGCTAGTGGTTCCCGGGATAGGATGAATGAGCAGTTCTTC
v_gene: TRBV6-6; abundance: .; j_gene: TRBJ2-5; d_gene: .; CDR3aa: CASLGESWETQYF; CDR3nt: TGTGCCAGCCTCGGGGAAAGTTGGGAGACCCAGTACTTC
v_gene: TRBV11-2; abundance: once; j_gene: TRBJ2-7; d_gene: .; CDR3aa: CASSLGRPGAQYEQYF; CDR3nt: TGTGCCAGCAGCTTAGGTCGCCCAGGGGCGCAATACGAGCAGTACTTC
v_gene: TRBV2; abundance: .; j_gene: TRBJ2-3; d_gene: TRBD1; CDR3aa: CASSPGQGEDTQYF; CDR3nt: TGTGCCAGCAGCCCCGGACAGGGGGAGGATACGCAGTATTTT
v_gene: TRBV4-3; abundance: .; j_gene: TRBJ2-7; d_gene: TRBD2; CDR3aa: CASSHLAGPYEQYF; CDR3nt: TGCGCCAGCAGCCATCTAGCGGGCCCCTACGAGCAGTACTTC
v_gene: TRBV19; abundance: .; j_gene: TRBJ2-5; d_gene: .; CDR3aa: CASSIVDGAVVTQYF; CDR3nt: TGTGCCAGTAGTATAGTGGATGGAGCGGTGGTGACCCAGTACTTC
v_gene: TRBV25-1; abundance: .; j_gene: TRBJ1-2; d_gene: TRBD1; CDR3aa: CASSEGTGDYYGYTF; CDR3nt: TGTGCCAGCAGTGAAGGGACAGGGGATTACTATGGCTACACCTTC
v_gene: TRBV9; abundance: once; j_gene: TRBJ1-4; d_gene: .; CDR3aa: CASSVTGSDEKLFF; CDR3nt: TGTGCCAGCAGCGTTACAGGATCCGATGAAAAACTGTTTTTT
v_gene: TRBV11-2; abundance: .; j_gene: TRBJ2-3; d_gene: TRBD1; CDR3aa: CASSLGQGNTDTQYF; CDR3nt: TGTGCCAGCAGCTTAGGACAGGGGAACACAGATACGCAGTATTTT
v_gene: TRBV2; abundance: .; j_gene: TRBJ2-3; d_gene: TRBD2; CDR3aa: CASRASSGDGPDTQYF; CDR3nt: TGTGCCAGCAGAGCCTCTAGCGGGGATGGACCAGATACGCAGTATTTT
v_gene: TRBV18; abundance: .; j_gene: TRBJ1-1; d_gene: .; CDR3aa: CASSKDGGTEAFF; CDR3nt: TGTGCCAGCTCCAAGGACGGGGGCACTGAAGCTTTCTTT
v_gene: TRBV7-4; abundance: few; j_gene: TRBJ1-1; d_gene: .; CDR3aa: CASSCWSSNTEAFF; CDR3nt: TGTGCCAGCAGCTGTTGGAGTTCGAACACTGAAGCTTTCTTT
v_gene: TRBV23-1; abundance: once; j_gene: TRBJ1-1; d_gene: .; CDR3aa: CASSQVRTANTEAFF; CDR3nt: TGCGCCAGCAGTCAAGTCCGGACAGCAAACACTGAAGCTTTCTTT
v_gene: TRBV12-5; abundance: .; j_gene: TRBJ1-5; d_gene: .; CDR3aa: CASGLWARNSNQPQHF; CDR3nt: TGTGCTAGTGGTTTGTGGGCCAGAAATAGCAATCAGCCCCAGCATTTT
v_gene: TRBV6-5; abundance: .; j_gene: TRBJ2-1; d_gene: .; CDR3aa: CASSSRDSTRQFF; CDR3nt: TGTGCCAGCAGTTCTCGGGACTCCACCCGGCAGTTCTTC
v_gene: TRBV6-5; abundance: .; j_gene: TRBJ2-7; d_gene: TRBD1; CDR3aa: CASRKGQAYEQYF; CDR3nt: TGTGCCAGCAGAAAGGGACAGGCCTACGAGCAGTACTTC
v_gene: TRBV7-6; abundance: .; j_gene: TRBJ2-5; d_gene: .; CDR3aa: CASSLVDARGTQYF; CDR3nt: TGTGCCAGCAGCTTAGTTGACGCTCGGGGGACCCAGTACTTC